These 31 T cell receptor beta chains came from one sample sequenced in a study of T-cell reconstitution after alpha-beta-depleted transplantation in children. The authors prepared the TCRbeta library with unique molecular identifiers. TCRdb itself ran the PCR reads through MiXCR, one entry per CDR3 protein. Of about 540,000 distinct CDR3 sequences in the sample, around 19% were seen once. Specimen: PBMCs from the stem cell graft donor, collected from the stem cell graft. These receptors all stem from a human donor who donated a stem cell graft to a child with acute lymphoblastic leukemia.

The chain joins TRBV2 to TRBJ2-2; 8 bases match TRBD2. Germline V gene lookup returns CDR1 SNHLY and CDR2 FYNNEI. V lost 3 bases to trimming and J lost 6 bases; unmatched junction nucleotides: 15. The CDR3 is 18 residues long. Written as DNA, the CDR3 is TGTGCCAGCAGTGAGCGCCAAAGATCCGGGAGGGCCGCCGGGGAGCTGTTTTTT. Translated: CASSERQRSGRAAGELFF.

This rearrangement joins TRBV9 to TRBJ2-3, with no clear D. This CDR3 region has 15 residues. Germline V lookup: CDR1 SGDLS, CDR2 YYNGEE. V was cut by 1 base and J by 6 bases, with 15 bases left in between. The CDR3 DNA reads as TGTGCCAGCAGCGTATCTGGGCAAAATGTGGATACGCAGTATTTT. It is translated as CASSVSGQNVDTQYF.

This clonotype was picked up many times. This chain joins TRBV6-1 and TRBJ1-3, with 7 bases lining up with TRBD1. Per the germline V gene, CDR1 is MNHNS and CDR2 is SASEGT. The CDR3 extends over 16 amino acids. V shed 4 bases, J shed 4 bases, and the junction held 10 bases outside the gene matches. The CDR3, as DNA: TGTGCCAGCAGTGCGAATACCGGGACAGAAGGAAACACCATATATTTT. This translates into CASSANTGTEGNTIYF.

This chain uses TRBV6-5 with TRBJ1-1, with TRBD1 as a possible D gene (6 bases). Per germline, CDR1 MNHEY and CDR2 SVGAGI. With 5 bases removed from V and 11 bases from J, the gap between germline ends came to 18 bases. CDR3 length equals 13 residues. The CDR3 spells CASSHGFQGSAFF. For the CDR3, the DNA is TGTGCCAGCAGTCACGGCTTTCAGGGGAGTGCTTTCTTT.

A few counts support this clonotype. The CDR3 bases are TGTGCCAGCAGTTTCCTGGACAGTCTTTCGTACGGAAACACCATATATTTT. Residues: CASSFLDSLSYGNTIYF. The chain carries TRBV12-3 or TRBV12-4 and TRBJ1-3; weak D call: TRBD1 (6 bases). This CDR3 contains 17 residues. Deletions cut 3 bases from V and 4 bases from J, with 19 bases between.

The sample holds many counts of this clonotype. The chain recombines TRBV25-1 with TRBJ1-4, with D possibly being TRBD1 (6 bases). The CDR3 runs to 13 residues. The germline CDR1 and CDR2 sequences are MGHDK and SYGVNS. V was pared by 6 bases and J by 8 bases, with 13 bases between. The chain's CDR3 is CASRSGAGEKLFF. The CDR3 region has the DNA TGTGCCAGCAGGTCAGGGGCTGGCGAAAAACTGTTTTTT.

V gene TRBV29-1 combines with J gene TRBJ2-2, with D maybe TRBD1 (7 bases). Between the trimmed V and J ends, which lost 2 bases and 1 base, there was a span of 11 bases. The germline V gene encodes CDR1 SQVTM and CDR2 ANQGSEA. The CDR3 length is 15 residues. DNA for the CDR3: TGCAGCGTTGAAAGACAGGGACTGAACACCGGGGAGCTGTTTTTT. Residues: CSVERQGLNTGELFF.

V gene TRBV18 combines with J gene TRBJ2-7, with 8 bases lining up with TRBD1. Per germline, CDR1 KGHSH and CDR2 LQKENI. V shed 4 bases, J shed 5 bases, and the junction held 7 bases outside the gene matches. The CDR3 contains 14 residues. The CDR3 nucleotides read TGTGCCAGCTCACGAGGGACAGGTGTGGACGAGCAGTACTTC. Amino acids: CASSRGTGVDEQYF.

The chain is built from TRBV29-1 and TRBJ2-1; TRBD1 agrees at 7 bases. The V gene's germline CDR1 is SQVTM and CDR2 ANQGSEA. The CDR3 loop spans 11 amino acids. With V trimmed by 6 bases and J by 8 bases, 4 bases remained unmatched. The CDR3 loop is CSVLTGHEQFF. Here the CDR3 DNA reads TGCAGCGTCCTGACAGGGCATGAGCAGTTCTTC.

This clonotype has more than one count but fewer than ten. The chain recombines TRBV5-5 with TRBJ2-1; D unclear. CDR1 SGHKS and CDR2 YYEKEE come from the germline V gene (reference sequence). The CDR3 totals 13 residues. V dropped 4 bases and J dropped 14 bases, with 19 bases sitting between them. CDR3 bases: TGTGCCAGCAGCCCGGGTACCGGATTCGGAGAGTTCTTC. It yields the protein CASSPGTGFGEFF.

This clonotype has only a few counts. The rearrangement links TRBV27 to TRBJ1-1; D perhaps matches TRBD1 (5 bases). In germline, CDR1 is MNHEY, CDR2 SMNVEV (reference sequence). The CDR3 length is 16 residues. Deletions cut 2 bases from V and 3 bases from J, with 16 bases between. The CDR3 bases are TGTGCCAGCAGTTTAGGTTTGGGGGTTCGGGACACTGAAGCTTTCTTT. Translation gives CASSLGLGVRDTEAFF.

This clonotype showed up many times. The chain carries TRBV3-1 and TRBJ1-2, with D uncertain. V was cut by 2 bases and J by 4 bases, with 14 bases left in between. The CDR3 extends over 15 amino acids. CDR1 and CDR2 (germline): LGHDT, YNNKEL (reference sequence). Here the CDR3 DNA reads TGTGCCAGCAGCCAAAGGTCCGACCTTCTCTATGGCTACACCTTC. It codes for CASSQRSDLLYGYTF.

CDR3 in amino acids: CASTPEVAGYNEQFF. The DNA of the CDR3 is TGTGCCAGTACCCCGGAGGTAGCGGGATACAATGAGCAGTTCTTC. This sequence joins TRBV19 and TRBJ2-1, with 8 bases matching TRBD2. The CDR3 is 15 residues long. The J segment lost 4 bases and the V segment lost 7 bases, leaving 9 bases of the junction unmatched. Germline CDR1 LNHDA, CDR2 SQIVND (reference sequence).

This clonotype was detected many times. The chain joins TRBV20-1 to TRBJ2-1; D uncertain. Germline CDR1 is DFQATT and CDR2 is SNEGSKA (reference sequence). Trimming cost V 0 bases and J 4 bases, with 10 bases left between them. The CDR3 has 14 residues. The CDR3 is CSARESSSYNEQFF. CDR3 DNA: TGCAGTGCTAGAGAGTCTAGTTCGTACAATGAGCAGTTCTTC.

In its sample, this clonotype was seen a few times. V usage is TRBV18 and J usage is TRBJ1-1, with a possible D match to TRBD1 (5 bases). The CDR3 consists of 14 residues. The V gene lost 3 bases and the J gene lost 2 bases, with 10 bases spanning the gap. In germline, CDR1 is KGHSH, CDR2 LQKENI. CDR3 bases: TGTGCCAGCTCACCTTTGGACACAAACACTGAAGCTTTCTTT. Residues: CASSPLDTNTEAFF.

CDR3 in DNA: TGTGCCAGCAGTTACGGACAGGGGGCAGGCACCGGGGAGCTGTTTTTT. This sequence encodes CASSYGQGAGTGELFF. V is TRBV6-5 and J is TRBJ2-2; 11 bases are a match to TRBD1. The CDR3 has 16 amino acids. Germline CDR1 MNHEY, CDR2 SVGAGI. Trimming cost V 2 bases and J 4 bases; bases outside gene matches: 3.

A few counts support this clonotype. The rearrangement joins TRBV18 to TRBJ1-1; D unclear. The CDR3 has 17 residues. CDR1 and CDR2 from the germline V gene are KGHSH and LQKENI. V dropped 2 bases and J dropped 0 bases, with 16 bases sitting between them. In nucleotides, the CDR3 is TGTGCCAGCTCACCAATGGGCGCAGGTGCGGTGAACACTGAAGCTTTCTTT. Amino acid sequence: CASSPMGAGAVNTEAFF.

The chain joins TRBV6-5 to TRBJ2-5; TRBD1 might be the D (5 bases). Germline CDR1 and CDR2: MNHEY and SVGAGI. This CDR3 is 14 amino acids long. V lost 2 bases and J 4 bases, leaving 11 bases between the germline ends. Here the CDR3 DNA reads TGTGCCAGCAGTTACCAGGGATTCGGAGAGACCCAGTACTTC. Protein: CASSYQGFGETQYF.

This chain connects TRBV20-1 to TRBJ2-2, with 12 bases matching TRBD2. The CDR3 runs 19 residues. Trimming removed 5 bases from V and 2 bases from J; junction bases left unmatched: 15. Per germline, CDR1 DFQATT and CDR2 SNEGSKA (reference sequence). This chain's CDR3 is CSAPSALAGGKSNTGELFF. CDR3 coding DNA: TGCAGTGCTCCGTCCGCACTAGCGGGAGGAAAGTCAAACACCGGGGAGCTGTTTTTT.

This clonotype was picked up a small number of times. The chain recombines TRBV24-1 with TRBJ1-4; no firm D call. Trimming stripped 5 bases from V and 0 bases from J, with 3 bases between. The CDR3 sequence is 13 residues long. The germline gives CDR1 KGHDR, CDR2 SFDVKD. The CDR3 protein is CATSGSTNEKLFF. The CDR3 DNA reads TGTGCCACCAGTGGTTCAACTAATGAAAAACTGTTTTTT.

A few counts support this clonotype. This chain's CDR3 is CASSKRTSSQETQYF. CDR3 DNA: TGCGCCAGCAGCAAACGGACTAGCAGCCAAGAGACCCAGTACTTC. This chain joins TRBV5-1 and TRBJ2-5; 8 nucleotides match TRBD2. Unmatched junction bases numbered 6, after V lost 4 bases and J lost 1 base. The germline CDR1 and CDR2 sequences are SGHRS and YFSETQ. The CDR3 is made up of 15 amino acids.

The chain uses TRBV29-1 and TRBJ2-7; D may correspond to TRBD1 or TRBD2 (5 bases each). CDR1 and CDR2 from the germline V gene are SQVTM and ANQGSEA. There are 12 residues in the CDR3. Trimming removed 4 bases from V and 0 bases from J, with 7 bases in between. This CDR3 is CSVVGTSYEQYF. The CDR3, as DNA: TGCAGCGTTGTCGGGACCTCCTACGAGCAGTACTTC.

This clonotype was detected a few times. The chain links TRBV10-2 to TRBJ2-7; TRBD2 matches at 8 bases. Unmatched junction bases numbered 6, after V lost 4 bases and J lost 1 base. Looked up from germline, CDR1 is WSHSY and CDR2 is SAAADI. This CDR3 is 15 amino acids long. The CDR3 sequence is CASSGQRGYSYEQYF. CDR3 in DNA: TGCGCCAGCAGTGGCCAGCGGGGGTATTCCTACGAGCAGTACTTC.

The table lists this clonotype with a few counts. Here the CDR3 reads CASSHLDRASYEQYF. CDR3 coding DNA: TGCGCCAGCAGCCACTTGGACAGGGCGTCCTACGAGCAGTACTTC. The chain carries TRBV4-1 and TRBJ2-7, with 8 bases matching TRBD1. The CDR3 has 15 residues. The V gene end was trimmed by 3 bases and the J gene end by 1 base; junction bases not matched to a gene: 5. From germline, CDR1 is MGHRA and CDR2 YSYEKL.

This clonotype came up a few times. The CDR3 DNA reads as TGTGCCAGCAGGTCGGGGGAGCGGCGAGCTTTCTTT. Its translation: CASRSGERRAFF. V usage is TRBV12-3 or TRBV12-4 and J usage is TRBJ1-1; possible D gene TRBD1, 5 bases. Trimming left V 6 bases short and J 10 bases short, with 15 bases between. CDR3 size: 12 residues.

This clonotype was seen a handful of times. This rearrangement joins TRBV18 to TRBJ2-1, with D possibly TRBD1 on 6 matching bases. CDR3 length: 15 residues. Germline values: CDR1 KGHSH, CDR2 LQKENI. Trimming pared 2 bases from V and 5 bases from J, leaving 13 bases between. The CDR3 loop is CASSPFTGSNNEQFF. The CDR3 bases are TGTGCCAGCTCACCATTTACAGGGTCAAACAATGAGCAGTTCTTC.

This clonotype was seen a few times. The chain uses TRBV7-9 and TRBJ2-7; TRBD1 matches 8 bases. CDR3 length: 16 amino acids. The V and J ends lost 6 bases and 2 bases, in that order; junction bases with no gene match: 12. CDR1 is SEHNR and CDR2 is FQNEAQ in the germline V gene (reference sequence). In DNA form, the CDR3 reads TGTGCCAGCAGTCAATTCTCAAGGGACAGGCCCTACGAGCAGTACTTC. Translated: CASSQFSRDRPYEQYF.

This clonotype was observed a few times. The chain combines TRBV15 with TRBJ1-2; a possible D gene is TRBD1 (6 bases). V was clipped by 0 bases and J by 2 bases, with 13 bases between them. Germline V lookup: CDR1 LNHNV, CDR2 YYDKDF (reference sequence). The CDR3 is made up of 16 amino acids. The CDR3 DNA follows: TGTGCCACCAGCAGAGATCCCGGGACACCAAACTATGGCTACACCTTC. Amino acids: CATSRDPGTPNYGYTF.

The chain joins TRBV18 to TRBJ2-7; 9 bases map to TRBD1. Unmatched junction bases numbered 3, after V lost 3 bases and J lost 3 bases. Germline V CDR1 and CDR2: KGHSH, LQKENI. The CDR3 has 14 residues. Here the CDR3 DNA reads TGTGCCAGCTCACCTTGGGGACAGGGCTACGAGCAGTACTTC. Translation gives CASSPWGQGYEQYF.

This clonotype has only a few counts. The genes are TRBV20-1 and TRBJ2-7; maybe TRBD2 (6 bases). The ends were cut back, 3 bases at V and 0 bases at J, with 12 bases in the middle. CDR3 length equals 14 residues. Germline CDR1 is DFQATT and CDR2 is SNEGSKA (reference sequence). The CDR3 sequence: CSASRSGYSYEQYF. The CDR3 nucleotides are TGCAGTGCTAGTAGGAGCGGGTACTCCTACGAGCAGTACTTC.

The chain is built from TRBV19 and TRBJ2-7, with a tentative D call TRBD1 (5 bases). V was cut by 10 bases and J by 3 bases, with 10 bases left in between. Germline V CDR1 and CDR2: LNHDA, SQIVND (reference sequence). The CDR3 length is 11 residues. CDR3: CATKQDYEQYF. CDR3 nucleotides: TGTGCCACAAAACAGGACTACGAGCAGTACTTC. The full variable domain, in which reference TRBV19 and TRBJ2-7 provide the parts outside the CDR3, is DGGITQSPKYLFRKEGQNVTLSCEQNLNHDAMYWYRQDPGQGLRLIYYSQIVNDFQKGDIAEGYSVSREKKESFPLTVTSAQKNPTAFYLCATKQDYEQYFGPGTRLTVT.